What follows is one TCR beta chain and its context. The antigen is undetermined. The sample has other DNA sequences that encode this CDR3 too. These data come from a study of T cell responses to AZD1222 COVID-19 vaccine. Study-wide results and limits: Spike-specific TCR breadth and depth rose after two AZD1222 doses. At baseline, just five to seven AZD1222 recipients tested seropositive. The span of vaccine-associated CD4 TCRs extended across spike, with dominance at 160-218 and 743-854.

Here immunoSEQ multiplex PCR was the method, and the copy in TCRdb shows in-frame clones only, minus some. In the table there are 85,000 to 100,000 clones, 80% to 90% of which are singletons. This CDR3 is built from 12 residues. Trimming removed 5 bases at V and 4 bases at J, with 5 bases between. The V gene's germline CDR1 is WNHNN and CDR2 SYGVQD (reference sequence). This specimen consisted of peripheral blood, obtained on day 0 of AZD1222 vaccination. The chain recombines TRBV10-1 with TRBJ2-2, with unresolved D. This clonotype was sampled from an adult in good health. The CDR3 DNA reads as TGCGCCAGCAGTCTCGGCACCGGGGAGCTGTTTTTT. Protein sequence: CASSLGTGELFF.